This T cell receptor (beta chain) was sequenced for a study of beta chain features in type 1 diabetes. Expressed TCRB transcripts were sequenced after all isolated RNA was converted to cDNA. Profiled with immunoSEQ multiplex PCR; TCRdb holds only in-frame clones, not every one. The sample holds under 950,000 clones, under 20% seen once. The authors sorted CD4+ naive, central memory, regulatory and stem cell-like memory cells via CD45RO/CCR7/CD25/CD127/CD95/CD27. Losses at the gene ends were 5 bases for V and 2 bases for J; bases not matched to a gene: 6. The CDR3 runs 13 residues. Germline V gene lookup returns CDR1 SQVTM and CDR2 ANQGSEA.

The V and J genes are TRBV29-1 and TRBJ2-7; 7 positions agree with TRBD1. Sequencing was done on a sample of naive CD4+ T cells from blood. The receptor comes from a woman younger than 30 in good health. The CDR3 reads CSVRDSFTYEQYF. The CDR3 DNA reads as TGCAGCGTTCGGGACAGTTTTACCTACGAGCAGTACTTC.